The 27 T cell receptor beta chains in this list originate from one sample, sequenced in a study of cytomegalovirus exposure and HLA in healthy donors. In the PCR, 60 Vbeta and 13 Jbeta primers were used. Only in-frame clones appear in the TCRdb table, and some are missing; sequencing was by immunoSEQ multiplex PCR. The sample includes some 190,000 clones, under 85% of them seen just once. The sequenced sample consisted of PBMCs. The source of these receptors is a woman between 18 and 29 years old in good health and CMV-seronegative.

The chain couples TRBV28 to TRBJ1-4; 7 bases are shared with TRBD1. Germline CDR1 reads MDHEN; CDR2 reads SYDVKM. The CDR3 runs to 16 residues. The J segment lost 0 bases and the V segment lost 5 bases, leaving 6 bases of the junction unmatched. The CDR3: CASSHRGRATNEKLFF. DNA for the CDR3: TGTGCCAGCAGTCACAGGGGTAGGGCAACTAATGAAAAACTGTTTTTT.

CDR3 bases: TGTGCCAGCAGTTACCCCACCCGCGTGAACACTGAAGCTTTCTTT. Translated: CASSYPTRVNTEAFF. The chain uses TRBV6-5 and TRBJ1-1; no clear D gene. This CDR3 has 15 residues. Trimming took 2 bases from V and 0 from J, leaving 10 bases between them. Per the germline V gene, CDR1 is MNHEY and CDR2 is SVGAGI.

This chain links TRBV5-8 with TRBJ2-7, with no clear D. The CDR3 covers 12 residues. From germline, CDR1 is SGHTS and CDR2 YDEGEE. V gave up 1 base and J gave up 2 bases, with 4 bases separating them. CDR3 residues: CASSLFAYEQYF. The CDR3, as DNA: TGTGCCAGCAGCTTGTTCGCCTACGAGCAGTACTTC. Using reference TRBV5-8 and TRBJ2-7 for the parts outside the CDR3, the full variable domain is EAGVTQSPTHLIKTRGQQATLRCSPISGHTSVYWYQQALGLGLQFLLWYDEGEERNRGNFPPRFSGRQFPNYSSELNVNALELEDSALYLCASSLFAYEQYFGPGTRLTVT.

The J gene is TRBJ1-4, the V gene TRBV2; maybe TRBD1 (5 bases). V lost 11 bases to trimming and J lost 7 bases, with 11 bases between them. The CDR3 extends over 11 amino acids. Germline V gives CDR1 SNHLY, CDR2 FYNNEI. CDR3 region: CASGRGEKLFF. In DNA form, the CDR3 reads TGTGCCTCCGGGAGGGGTGAAAAACTGTTTTTT.

This clone has a single count. J is TRBJ2-6 and V is TRBV19; possible D gene TRBD1, 5 bases. V was clipped by 3 bases and J by 0 bases, with 15 bases between them. CDR1 is LNHDA, CDR2 SQIVND, per germline (reference sequence). CDR3 length equals 18 residues. CDR3 sequence reads: CASSIVPGISSGANVLTF. CDR3 bases: TGTGCCAGTAGTATCGTTCCAGGGATTAGCTCTGGGGCCAACGTCCTGACTTTC.

The chain is built from TRBV5-1 and TRBJ1-4; TRBD1 agrees at 9 bases. J was trimmed by 5 bases and V by 4 bases; bases with no gene match: 9. The CDR3 sequence is 16 residues long. In germline, CDR1 is SGHRS, CDR2 YFSETQ. CDR3 coding DNA: TGCGCCAGCAGCAATGACAGGGGGAATCCCAATGAAAAACTGTTTTTT. The encoded protein is CASSNDRGNPNEKLFF.

V is TRBV7-9 and J is TRBJ1-1, with D possibly matching TRBD1 (6 bases). Looked up from germline, CDR1 is SEHNR and CDR2 is FQNEAQ (reference sequence). V dropped 2 bases and J dropped 1 base, with 11 bases sitting between them. CDR3 length equals 15 residues. The CDR3 here is CASSLREGENTEAFF. The CDR3 DNA sequence: TGTGCCAGCAGCTTAAGGGAGGGGGAGAACACTGAAGCTTTCTTT.

The V gene is TRBV28, the J gene TRBJ1-2; 7 nucleotides align to TRBD1. CDR3 length equals 14 residues. V was clipped by 2 bases and J by 6 bases; unmatched bases: 6. Germline V CDR1 and CDR2: MDHEN, SYDVKM. Here the CDR3 reads CASSLPLGQNGYTF. For the CDR3, the DNA is TGTGCCAGCAGTTTACCGCTGGGACAGAATGGCTACACCTTC.

This clone was observed a single time. V is TRBV10-3 and J is TRBJ2-1; D unresolved. CDR1 is ENHRY, CDR2 SYGVKD, per germline. The CDR3 length is 13 residues. Trimming pared 3 bases from V and 7 bases from J, leaving 10 bases between. CDR3: CAISEAGGNEQFF. DNA for the CDR3: TGTGCCATCAGTGAAGCAGGTGGGAATGAGCAGTTCTTC.

V is TRBV5-1 and J is TRBJ1-2, with 8 nucleotides matching TRBD1. Germline CDR1 is SGHRS and CDR2 is YFSETQ. The CDR3 loop spans 14 amino acids. V gave up 5 bases and J gave up 3 bases; unmatched junction bases: 6. The DNA for the CDR3 is TGCGCCAGCAGTAAGACAGGGGAGGACTATGGCTACACCTTC. It encodes CASSKTGEDYGYTF.

Points on this clone: Other DNA sequences in the sample encode the same CDR3. The V and J genes are TRBV25-1 and TRBJ2-7; 7 nucleotides agree with TRBD1. CDR3 size: 13 residues. Germline CDR1 and CDR2: MGHDK and SYGVNS. V dropped 3 bases and J dropped 3; count of bases not matched to a gene: 2. For the CDR3, the DNA is TGTGCCAGCAGTGAGGGACAGATCTACGAGCAGTACTTC. Translating gives CASSEGQIYEQYF.

CDR3 protein: CASSIGEWGGAGPQHF. DNA of the CDR3: TGTGCCAGTAGTATAGGAGAGTGGGGGGGCGCCGGGCCCCAGCATTTT. The chain links TRBV19 to TRBJ1-5; D might be TRBD1 (6 bases). The germline V gene encodes CDR1 LNHDA and CDR2 SQIVND (reference sequence). There are 16 residues in the CDR3. V gave up 1 base and J gave up 9 bases, with 19 bases separating them.

This chain uses TRBV5-6 with TRBJ2-7; possibly TRBD1 for D (5 bases). The germline CDR1 and CDR2 sequences are SGHDT and YYEEEE. The CDR3 has 15 residues. V lost 0 bases, J lost 3 bases, and 13 bases lay in between. In nucleotides, the CDR3 is TGTGCCAGCAGCTTGGTTGGGGCCGGAAGCTACGAGCAGTACTTC. It yields the protein CASSLVGAGSYEQYF.

The genes are TRBV11-2 and TRBJ2-1; 11 bases are a match to TRBD2. In germline, CDR1 is SGHAT, CDR2 FQNNGV. This CDR3 spans 15 amino acids. V dropped 3 bases and J dropped 3; count of bases not matched to a gene: 1. The CDR3 sequence is CASSFGTSGYNEQFF. CDR3 in DNA: TGTGCCAGCAGCTTCGGGACTAGCGGCTACAATGAGCAGTTCTTC.

In its sample, this clone was seen a few times. J is TRBJ1-1 and V is TRBV28; TRBD1 aligns across 11 bases. The ends lost 5 bases at V and 4 bases at J; junction bases unmatched: 9. The CDR3 totals 16 residues. Germline V CDR1 and CDR2: MDHEN, SYDVKM. The CDR3 DNA reads TGTGCCAGCAGTCCCGGGACAGGGGGAAGAGGCACTGAAGCTTTCTTT. This codes for CASSPGTGGRGTEAFF.

The J gene is TRBJ2-3, the V gene TRBV15, with TRBD2 identical over 8 bases. The germline CDR1 and CDR2 sequences are LNHNV and YYDKDF (reference sequence). The CDR3 has 14 residues. V dropped 3 bases and J dropped 4; count of bases not matched to a gene: 3. CDR3 sequence reads: CATSRPGLADTQYF. CDR3 sequence (DNA): TGTGCCACCAGCAGGCCGGGACTAGCAGATACGCAGTATTTT.

The DNA for the CDR3 is TGTGCCAGTAGCCTTACAAGGGACAACGAGCAGTACTTC. Protein: CASSLTRDNEQYF. The rearrangement links TRBV19 to TRBJ2-7; a weak D match, TRBD1 (6 bases). Germline V gene sequence: CDR1 LNHDA, CDR2 SQIVND (reference sequence). V was trimmed by 6 bases and J by 5 bases, leaving 14 bases between them. The length of the CDR3 is 13 residues.

This clone has only one observation. CDR3 sequence: CASRQGASSSYEQYF. In nucleotides, the CDR3 is TGTGCCAGCAGACAGGGGGCCTCCAGCTCCTACGAGCAGTACTTC. The chain combines TRBV6-1 with TRBJ2-7; TRBD1 aligns across 9 bases. CDR3 length: 15 residues. The ends lost 6 bases at V and 0 bases at J; junction bases unmatched: 6. The V gene's germline CDR1 is MNHNS and CDR2 SASEGT.

The J gene is TRBJ1-5, the V gene TRBV2, with TRBD1 identical over 7 bases. V was clipped by 6 bases and J by 5 bases; unmatched bases: 7. CDR1 SNHLY and CDR2 FYNNEI come from the germline V gene. The CDR3 has 14 residues. As DNA, the CDR3 is TGTGCCAGCAGGGGACAGAGTCTTTATCAGCCCCAGCATTTT. This encodes CASRGQSLYQPQHF. Full variable domain (outside the CDR3, taken from reference TRBV2 and TRBJ1-5): EPEVTQTPSHQVTQMGQEVILRCVPISNHLYFYWYRQILGQKVEFLVSFYNNEISEKSEIFDDQFSVERPDGSNFTLKIRSTKLEDSAMYFCASRGQSLYQPQHFGDGTRLSIL.

V usage is TRBV4-1 and J usage is TRBJ1-6; D is ambiguous. Per the germline V gene, CDR1 is MGHRA and CDR2 is YSYEKL. The CDR3 extends over 17 amino acids. Trimming removed 1 base from V and 9 bases from J, with 19 bases in between. The CDR3 is CASSQVGRAPLFSPLHF. DNA for the CDR3: TGCGCCAGCAGCCAAGTGGGGAGGGCTCCCCTATTTTCACCCCTCCACTTT.

The chain couples TRBV5-8 to TRBJ2-7; 13 bases are shared with TRBD2. J lost 4 bases, V lost 2 bases, and 9 bases had no gene match. Per the germline V gene, CDR1 is SGHTS and CDR2 is YDEGEE. The CDR3 loop spans 17 amino acids. CDR3 sequence reads: CASSLGFGLAGEYEQYF. CDR3 sequence (DNA): TGTGCCAGCAGCTTAGGTTTCGGACTAGCGGGAGAGTACGAGCAGTACTTC.

This chain joins TRBV15 and TRBJ1-5, with D perhaps matching TRBD1 (6 bases). The V end was cut by 5 bases, the J end by 7 bases, with 18 bases between. CDR1 and CDR2 from the germline V gene are LNHNV and YYDKDF (reference sequence). The CDR3 has 15 residues. CDR3 in DNA: TGTGCCACCAGCGGGGTTGAGGGGGGGCGGCAGCCCCAGCATTTT. This gives the protein CATSGVEGGRQPQHF.

V is TRBV5-1 and J is TRBJ2-7; no clear D gene. The V and J ends lost 3 bases and 5 bases respectively, with 6 bases between them. The CDR3 sequence is 11 residues long. The germline V gene has CDR1 SGHRS and CDR2 YFSETQ. The chain's CDR3 is CASSSSDEQYF. As DNA, the CDR3 is TGCGCCAGCAGCTCGAGCGACGAGCAGTACTTC.

The V call is TRBV29-1, the J call TRBJ1-1; 10 bases match TRBD1. Germline trimming cut 4 bases from V and 6 bases from J; bases unmatched to any gene: 2. CDR3 length: 12 amino acids. Germline CDR1 reads SQVTM; CDR2 reads ANQGSEA. The CDR3 reads CSVGQGAPEAFF. CDR3 nucleotides: TGCAGCGTTGGACAGGGGGCCCCTGAAGCTTTCTTT.

The gene calls are TRBV28 and TRBJ2-3; TRBD2 matches 12 bases. The CDR3 runs to 16 residues. The V segment lost 6 bases and the J segment 3 bases; nucleotides outside the gene matches: 7. Germline V gene sequence: CDR1 MDHEN, CDR2 SYDVKM. The CDR3 bases are TGTGCCAGCAGCCAAACTACTAGCGGGGGGACAGATACGCAGTATTTT. As protein: CASSQTTSGGTDTQYF. Filled out from reference TRBV28 and TRBJ2-3, the complete variable domain reads DVKVTQSSRYLVKRTGEKVFLECVQDMDHENMFWYRQDPGLGLRLIYFSYDVKMKEKGDIPEGYSVSREKKERFSLILESASTNQTSMYLCASSQTTSGGTDTQYFGPGTRLTVL.

Details on this clone: Distinct nucleotide sequences in the sample also encode this CDR3. V gene TRBV27 combines with J gene TRBJ1-2; D is perhaps TRBD1 (5 bases). The CDR3 is 13 residues long. The germline CDR1 and CDR2 sequences are MNHEY and SMNVEV (reference sequence). V shed 3 bases and J shed 4 bases, with 9 bases lying between them. CDR3 sequence (DNA): TGTGCCAGCAGTTTGTCGGGGGGCTATGGCTACACCTTC. Translation: CASSLSGGYGYTF.

The J gene is TRBJ2-3, the V gene TRBV11-3; 9 positions match TRBD2. CDR3 size: 17 residues. Germline-derived CDR1 and CDR2 are SGHNT and YENEEA. J lost 4 bases, V lost 5 bases, and 13 bases had no gene match. CDR3 protein: CASSPSYSGGKSDTQYF. Here the CDR3 DNA reads TGTGCCAGCAGCCCCAGCTATAGCGGGGGTAAATCAGATACGCAGTATTTT.